This TCR beta chain comes out of a study of response to subunit inactivated influenza vaccine. V lost 6 bases and J lost 4, with 12 bases in between. The germline V gene encodes CDR1 DFQATT and CDR2 SNEGSKA (reference sequence). The CDR3 totals 13 residues. Each CDR3 protein is one row after TCRdb ran MiXCR on the RT-PCR reads. The sample lists about 620,000 distinct CDR3 sequences, over 9.5% occurring once. Regarding the study as a whole: Each seasonal flu vaccination may recruit only limited new T cells, authors suggested.

This clonotype was observed a few times. The antigen remains unidentified. J is TRBJ1-4 and V is TRBV20-1; D is uncertain. Source: PBMCs from blood, taken on the day of vaccination. The sequence came from a man in his fifties or sixties who received an inactivated influenza vaccine. The CDR3 loop is CSALTMGNEKLFF. CDR3 sequence (DNA): TGCAGTGCCCTGACGATGGGTAATGAAAAACTGTTTTTT.